One sample yielded the 27 T cell receptor beta chains listed below, sequenced in a study of T cell repertoires in cytomegalovirus infection. TCRdb recomputed calls from the reads with MiXCR, one row per CDR3 protein. The table lists approximately 990,000 distinct CDR3 sequences, 31% of them singletons, with about 14% in the top ten. The antigens these receptors bind are not known. The specimen was cultured CD8+ T cells from PBMCs, collected from culture after CMV antigen stimulation. The receptors here all came from a human donor in good health (CMV status not recorded). Some clones in this sample may be carry-over from other donors' samples.

This chain uses TRBV29-1 with TRBJ2-5; 9 bases line up with TRBD1. The CDR3 totals 14 residues. Germline CDR1 is SQVTM and CDR2 is ANQGSEA. V shed 3 bases and J 2 bases; nucleotides not matched to a gene: 4. The CDR3 spells CSVDTGTGQETQYF. CDR3 bases: TGCAGCGTTGATACCGGGACAGGGCAAGAGACCCAGTACTTC.

The chain uses TRBV4-3 and TRBJ1-1, with D perhaps TRBD1 (5 bases). Germline V lookup: CDR1 LGHNA, CDR2 YSLEER. The CDR3 is 14 amino acids. The germline V and J ends were trimmed by 3 bases and 7 bases, with 15 bases remaining between them. CDR3 nucleotides: TGCGCCAGCAGCCATGGCAGGGAAGTAATTGAAGCTTTCTTT. Residues: CASSHGREVIEAFF.

The rearrangement joins TRBV28 to TRBJ1-1; D is unresolved. The V end lost 6 bases, the J end lost 4 bases, and 9 bases lay between the germline ends. Per germline, CDR1 MDHEN and CDR2 SYDVKM. The CDR3 consists of 12 residues. In DNA, the CDR3 is TGTGCCAGCAGCCCCTTGGCCACTGAAGCTTTCTTT. Encoded protein: CASSPLATEAFF.

The V call is TRBV6-5, the J call TRBJ1-6; no reliable D call. The length of the CDR3 is 16 residues. Looked up from germline, CDR1 is MNHEY and CDR2 is SVGAGI. V gave up 2 bases and J gave up 2 bases, with 10 bases separating them. CDR3 nucleotides: TGTGCCAGCAGTTACGACTTAAGCCCCTATAATTCACCCCTCCACTTT. It is translated as CASSYDLSPYNSPLHF.

The V call is TRBV4-3, the J call TRBJ1-5; D is uncertain. Germline lookup yields CDR1 LGHNA and CDR2 YSLEER. Trimming shortened V by 0 bases and J by 7 bases, and 10 bases separated the two germline ends. The CDR3 length is 14 residues. The CDR3 DNA reads as TGCGCCAGCAGCCAAGACCTAGTGGGGCAGCCCCAGCATTTT. Translated, it gives CASSQDLVGQPQHF.

V gene TRBV19 combines with J gene TRBJ2-7; D is possibly TRBD1 (6 bases). Germline CDR1 reads LNHDA; CDR2 reads SQIVND (reference sequence). The CDR3 length is 15 residues. Trimming pared 1 base from V and 3 bases from J, leaving 13 bases between. CDR3 in DNA: TGTGCCAGTAGTATAGCGGCAGGGGTGGTCTACGAGCAGTACTTC. This sequence encodes CASSIAAGVVYEQYF. Full variable domain (remainder filled in from reference TRBV19 and TRBJ2-7): DGGITQSPKYLFRKEGQNVTLSCEQNLNHDAMYWYRQDPGQGLRLIYYSQIVNDFQKGDIAEGYSVSREKKESFPLTVTSAQKNPTAFYLCASSIAAGVVYEQYFGPGTRLTVT.

This clonotype was observed at least ten times. This chain joins TRBV2 and TRBJ1-2; 8 nucleotides match TRBD1. The V segment lost 6 bases and the J segment 3 bases; nucleotides outside the gene matches: 6. The CDR3 has 14 amino acids. Germline CDR1 SNHLY, CDR2 FYNNEI. The CDR3 protein is CASRRGQGDYGYTF. The CDR3 DNA follows: TGTGCCAGCAGGCGCGGACAGGGCGACTATGGCTACACCTTC.

The rearrangement joins TRBV5-5 to TRBJ1-6; tentatively, D is TRBD1 (5 bases). Trimming took off 2 bases at V and 5 bases at J, with 11 bases between the two ends. This CDR3 contains 15 residues. Germline CDR1 SGHKS, CDR2 YYEKEE (reference sequence). The CDR3 nucleotides read TGTGCCAGCAGCTTCGGGGACCGCAATAATTCACCCCTCCACTTT. It translates to CASSFGDRNNSPLHF.

This sequence joins TRBV27 and TRBJ2-1, with 9 bases identical to TRBD2. The CDR3 is 16 amino acids. With V trimmed by 3 bases and J by 5 bases, 8 bases remained unmatched. CDR1 is MNHEY and CDR2 is SMNVEV in the germline V gene (reference sequence). CDR3: CASSLLAGAPNNEQFF. DNA of the CDR3: TGTGCCAGCAGTTTGTTAGCGGGGGCCCCTAACAATGAGCAGTTCTTC.

In this sample, this clonotype turned up once. Relative to the germline gene, one junction end is altered; a read error may explain this. The chain links TRBV7-7 to TRBJ2-2; either TRBD1 or TRBD2 may fit D (6 bases each). The germline gives CDR1 SSHAT, CDR2 FNYEAQ (reference sequence). The CDR3 is 15 amino acids. In DNA form, the CDR3 reads TGTGCTAGCACCCCGGGTTCGGGGGCTGTCGGGGAGCTGTTTTTT. It specifies CASTPGSGAVGELFF.

Comments on this clonotype: Germline is not matched at one junction end, which may reflect a read error. The gene calls are TRBV2 and TRBJ2-7, with 7 bases lining up with TRBD1. This CDR3 comprises 15 residues. Germline V gives CDR1 SNHLY, CDR2 FYNNEI. As DNA, the CDR3 is TGTGTCAGCATTGAACTCGGGACAGTTGCCTACGAGCAGTACTTC. This translates into CVSIELGTVAYEQYF. The full variable domain, its missing parts supplied by reference TRBV2 and TRBJ2-7, is EPEVTQTPSHQVTQMGQEVILRCVPISNHLYFYWYRQILGQKVEFLVSFYNNEISEKSEIFDDQFSVERPDGSNFTLKIRSTKLEDSAMYFCVSIELGTVAYEQYFGPGTRLTVT.

The rearrangement links TRBV9 to TRBJ2-3; 10 bases line up with TRBD2. CDR1 and CDR2 (germline): SGDLS, YYNGEE. This CDR3 comprises 17 residues. V was clipped by 4 bases and J by 2 bases; unmatched bases: 10. Here the CDR3 DNA reads TGTGCCAGCAGCCCCCGGACACTAGCGGGGCACACAGATACGCAGTATTTT. It yields the protein CASSPRTLAGHTDTQYF.

This clonotype is a singleton in its sample. The chain recombines TRBV20-1 with TRBJ2-3; 8 nucleotides align to TRBD2. J was trimmed by 6 bases and V by 5 bases; bases with no gene match: 13. In germline, CDR1 is DFQATT, CDR2 SNEGSKA (reference sequence). The CDR3 spans 15 residues. CDR3 in amino acids: CSAGGLDISGDTQYF. The CDR3 DNA follows: TGCAGTGCTGGGGGACTAGATATATCAGGGGATACGCAGTATTTT.

V usage is TRBV5-3 and J usage is TRBJ2-7, with D maybe TRBD1 (6 bases). TRBV5-3 is assigned to the ORF class and has an uncertain function. V was trimmed by 6 bases and J by 3 bases, leaving 25 bases between them. The CDR3 loop spans 17 amino acids. The CDR3 DNA sequence: TGTGCCAGAATCCAAGCCTTTCTGGGACACGGAAACTACGAGCAGTACTTC. Translated: CARIQAFLGHGNYEQYF.

This clonotype came up a few times. This sequence joins TRBV12-3 or TRBV12-4 and TRBJ2-7, with a tentative D call TRBD1 (5 bases). V was shortened by 3 bases and J by 1 base, with 7 bases between the two germline ends. The CDR3 has 13 residues. CDR3 nucleotide sequence: TGTGCCAGCAGTTTCGGACATTCCTACGAGCAGTACGTC. It yields the protein CASSFGHSYEQYV.

This clonotype was recorded a few times. The CDR3 nucleotides read TGTGCCACCAGCAGGTCGCGCGGGGCCACGTCCTACGAGCAGTACTTC. Encoded protein: CATSRSRGATSYEQYF. V gene TRBV15 combines with J gene TRBJ2-7; a possible D gene is TRBD2 (6 bases). The V gene lost 3 bases and the J gene lost 1 base, with 16 bases spanning the gap. The germline V gene has CDR1 LNHNV and CDR2 YYDKDF (reference sequence). The CDR3 is 16 residues long.

V usage is TRBV6-1 and J usage is TRBJ1-5; D is unclear. V gave up 4 bases and J gave up 7 bases, with 17 bases separating them. The germline gives CDR1 MNHNS, CDR2 SASEGT. The CDR3 runs to 15 residues. The CDR3 here is CASSGREAGRQPQHF. CDR3 sequence (DNA): TGTGCCAGCAGTGGCCGTGAGGCAGGAAGGCAGCCCCAGCATTTT.

The rearrangement uses TRBV7-9 and TRBJ1-4; D call uncertain. V shed 0 bases and J shed 8 bases, with 19 bases lying between them. The CDR3 is 17 residues long. Germline assignment: CDR1 SEHNR and CDR2 FQNEAQ (reference sequence). Written as DNA, the CDR3 is TGTGCCAGCAGCTTAGCGCGGAGACGGAGGCCGGGGGAAAAACTGTTTTTT. It is translated as CASSLARRRRPGEKLFF.

The chain recombines TRBV6-1 with TRBJ2-7; D might be TRBD1 (6 bases). The V gene's germline CDR1 is MNHNS and CDR2 SASEGT. V lost 5 bases, J lost 4 bases, and 18 bases lay in between. The CDR3 is 15 residues long. CDR3 amino acids: CASSPLGGVIYEQYF. For the CDR3, the DNA is TGTGCCAGCAGTCCCTTAGGGGGAGTGATTTACGAGCAGTACTTC.

The chain couples TRBV9 to TRBJ1-6; 8 bases line up with TRBD1. The CDR3 sequence is 14 residues long. CDR1 and CDR2 from the germline V gene are SGDLS and YYNGEE. V dropped 4 bases and J dropped 10; count of bases not matched to a gene: 7. DNA of the CDR3: TGTGCCAGCAGCCATGGACAGGGAGGATCACCCCTCCACTTT. It specifies CASSHGQGGSPLHF.

The chain couples TRBV12-3 or TRBV12-4 to TRBJ2-5, with 10 bases that match TRBD2. This CDR3 region has 16 residues. With V trimmed by 3 bases and J by 0 bases, 4 bases remained unmatched. The CDR3 loop is CASSFSLAGYQETQYF. CDR3 in DNA: TGTGCCAGCAGTTTTTCACTAGCGGGGTACCAAGAGACCCAGTACTTC.

The V gene is TRBV20-1, the J gene TRBJ1-2; possibly TRBD1 for D (6 bases). Trimming shortened V by 0 bases and J by 5 bases, and 16 bases separated the two germline ends. Germline lookup yields CDR1 DFQATT and CDR2 SNEGSKA (reference sequence). CDR3 length: 15 amino acids. The CDR3 region has the DNA TGCAGTGCTAGAGATCCGGAAGGGGGAAAGTATGGCTACACCTTC. Amino acids: CSARDPEGGKYGYTF.

The V and J genes are TRBV7-6 and TRBJ2-5; maybe TRBD1 (6 bases). The CDR3 is 14 residues long. The ends were cut back, 5 bases at V and 0 bases at J, with 10 bases in the middle. The germline V gene has CDR1 SGHVS and CDR2 FNYEAQ. CDR3 protein: CASSGYRDQETQYF. The CDR3 bases are TGTGCCAGCAGCGGTTACAGGGACCAAGAGACCCAGTACTTC.

This clonotype was seen ten or more times. The chain links TRBV9 to TRBJ1-4; 9 bases match TRBD1. CDR1 SGDLS and CDR2 YYNGEE come from the germline V gene. The CDR3 totals 14 residues. The junction had 5 bases not matched to a gene; V was cut back by 4 bases and J by 7 bases. The CDR3 DNA reads as TGTGCCAGCAGCCCTACAGGGGGCTCTGAAAAACTGTTTTTT. Its translation: CASSPTGGSEKLFF.

The CDR3 here is CASSPFEGADYEQYF. The CDR3 DNA follows: TGTGCCAGCAGTCCATTCGAGGGGGCAGACTACGAGCAGTACTTC. J is TRBJ2-7 and V is TRBV12-3 or TRBV12-4, with TRBD1 matching over 7 bases. The CDR3 runs 15 residues. The V segment lost 5 bases and the J segment 3 bases; nucleotides outside the gene matches: 10.

The chain has TRBV5-6 and TRBJ2-7; D may be TRBD1 (6 bases). This CDR3 contains 13 residues. Germline-derived CDR1 and CDR2 are SGHDT and YYEEEE. V lost 5 bases, J lost 2 bases, and 11 bases lay in between. The CDR3 coding sequence is TGTGCCAGCAGTCGGGACATTACCTACGAGCAGTACGTC. Protein product: CASSRDITYEQYV.

This clonotype appeared a few times. This chain joins TRBV11-2 and TRBJ1-6; 9 bases match TRBD1. The CDR3 has 15 residues. The V segment lost 3 bases and the J segment 9 bases; nucleotides outside the gene matches: 6. Germline loops: CDR1 SGHAT, CDR2 FQNNGV. The CDR3 region has the DNA TGTGCCAGCAGCTTCCTGACAGGGGGAAGTTCACCCCTCCACTTT. Protein sequence: CASSFLTGGSSPLHF.